The clone carrying this TCR beta chain was counted ten times or more. Its antigen is not known. TCRdb used MiXCR to reprocess the 5' RACE reads, holding one entry per CDR3 protein. Among 700,000 to 850,000 distinct CDR3 sequences listed, approximately 10% were seen once. The data were taken from a study of CD8 T cells in ankylosing spondylitis. General observations from the study: Disease-linked clones reportedly showed significant enrichment in matched ankylosing spondylitis synovial fluid. Seemingly characteristic of ankylosing spondylitis blood was a TCR beta motif consisting of several highly homologous variants.

The J segment lost 1 base and the V segment lost 3 bases, leaving 4 bases of the junction unmatched. The CDR3 is 16 amino acids. From germline, CDR1 is SEHNR and CDR2 FQNEAQ (reference sequence). The rearrangement links TRBV7-9 to TRBJ2-3, with 10 positions matching TRBD2. The source material was blood, either unsorted or a sorted T cell fraction (not recorded which). The origin of this receptor is a male donor with ankylosing spondylitis. The chain's CDR3 is CASSFGLAGGTDTQYF. Written as DNA, the CDR3 is TGTGCCAGCAGCTTCGGTCTAGCGGGAGGCACAGATACGCAGTATTTT.